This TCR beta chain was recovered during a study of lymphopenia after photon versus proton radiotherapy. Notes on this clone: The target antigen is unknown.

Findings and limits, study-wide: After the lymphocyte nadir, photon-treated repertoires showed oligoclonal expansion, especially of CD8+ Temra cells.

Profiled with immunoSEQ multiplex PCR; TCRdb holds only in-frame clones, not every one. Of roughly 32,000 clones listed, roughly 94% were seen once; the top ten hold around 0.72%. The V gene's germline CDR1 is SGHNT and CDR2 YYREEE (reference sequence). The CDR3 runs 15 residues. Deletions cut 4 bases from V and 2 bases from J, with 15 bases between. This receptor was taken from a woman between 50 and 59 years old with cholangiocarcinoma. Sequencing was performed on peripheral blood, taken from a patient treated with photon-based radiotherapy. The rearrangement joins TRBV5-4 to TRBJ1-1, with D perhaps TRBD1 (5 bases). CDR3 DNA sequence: TGTGCCAGCAGCCCGGGGACCACCCCAAACACTGAAGCTTTCTTT. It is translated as CASSPGTTPNTEAFF.